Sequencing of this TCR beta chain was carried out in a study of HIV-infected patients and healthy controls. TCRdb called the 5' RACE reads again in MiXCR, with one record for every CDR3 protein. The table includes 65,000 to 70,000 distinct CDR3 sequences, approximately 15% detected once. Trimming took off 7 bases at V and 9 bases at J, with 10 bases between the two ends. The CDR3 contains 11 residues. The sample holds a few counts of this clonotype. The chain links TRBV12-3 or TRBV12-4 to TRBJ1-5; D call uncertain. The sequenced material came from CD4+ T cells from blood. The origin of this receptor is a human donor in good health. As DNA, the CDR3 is TGTGCCAGCACCTCTGAGGGGCCCCAGCATTTT. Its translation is CASTSEGPQHF.